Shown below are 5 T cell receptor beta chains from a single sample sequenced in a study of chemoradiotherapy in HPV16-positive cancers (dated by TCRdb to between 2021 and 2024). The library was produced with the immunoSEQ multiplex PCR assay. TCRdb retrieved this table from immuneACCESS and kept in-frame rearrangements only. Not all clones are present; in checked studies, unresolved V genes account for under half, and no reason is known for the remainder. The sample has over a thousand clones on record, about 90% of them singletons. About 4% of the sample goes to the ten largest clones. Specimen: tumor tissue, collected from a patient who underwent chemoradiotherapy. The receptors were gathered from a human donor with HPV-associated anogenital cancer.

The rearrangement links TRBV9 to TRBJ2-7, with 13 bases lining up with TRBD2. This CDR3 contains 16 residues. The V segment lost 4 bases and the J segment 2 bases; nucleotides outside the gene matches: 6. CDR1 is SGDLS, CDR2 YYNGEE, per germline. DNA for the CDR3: TGTGCCAGCAGCTCTGGGACTAGCGGGACTCCCTACGAGCAGTACTTC. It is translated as CASSSGTSGTPYEQYF.

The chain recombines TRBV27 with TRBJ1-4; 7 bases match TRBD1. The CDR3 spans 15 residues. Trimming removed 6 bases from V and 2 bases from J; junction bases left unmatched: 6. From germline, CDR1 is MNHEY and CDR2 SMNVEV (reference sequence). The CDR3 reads CASSRQGRTNEKLFF. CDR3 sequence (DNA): TGTGCCAGCAGCAGACAGGGTAGGACTAATGAAAAACTGTTTTTT.

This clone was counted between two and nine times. The CDR3 DNA reads TGTGCCAGCAGCCGTTGGGGGACTGCGCTCTACGAGCAGTACTTC. Protein sequence: CASSRWGTALYEQYF. V and J are TRBV5-6 and TRBJ2-7; D is perhaps TRBD2 (6 bases). V gave up 4 bases and J gave up 3 bases, with 17 bases separating them. This CDR3 has 15 residues. Germline lookup yields CDR1 SGHDT and CDR2 YYEEEE.

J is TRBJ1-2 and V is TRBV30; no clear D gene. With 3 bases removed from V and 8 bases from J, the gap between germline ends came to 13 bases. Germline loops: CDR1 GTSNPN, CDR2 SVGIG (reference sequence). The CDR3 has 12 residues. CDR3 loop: CAWREAPGGYTF. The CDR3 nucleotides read TGTGCCTGGAGAGAAGCCCCCGGGGGCTACACCTTC. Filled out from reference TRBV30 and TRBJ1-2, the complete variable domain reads SQTIHQWPATLVQPVGSPLSLECTVEGTSNPNLYWYRQAAGRGLQLLFYSVGIGQISSEVPQNLSASRPQDRQFILSSKKLLLSDSGFYLCAWREAPGGYTFGSGTRLTVV.

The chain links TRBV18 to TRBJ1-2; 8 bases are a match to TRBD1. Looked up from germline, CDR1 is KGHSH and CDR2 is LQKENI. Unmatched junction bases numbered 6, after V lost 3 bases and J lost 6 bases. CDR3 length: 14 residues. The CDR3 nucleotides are TGTGCCAGCTCACCTGACAGGGGTGTCAATGGCTACACCTTC. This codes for CASSPDRGVNGYTF.